The present entry profiles one TCR beta chain with its context. What it binds is unknown. TCR beta sequences were obtained from blood CD8+ and CD4+ T cells. Through negative isolation, CD4+ and CD8+ T cells were obtained, while TEMRA cells were enriched using FACS. RNA totalling roughly 0.5 to 1 ug underwent reverse transcription with random hexamers. Amplification of TCR beta CDR3 across 54 Vbeta and 13 Jbeta was performed with immunoSEQ multiplex PCR. From the immunoSEQ multiplex PCR reads, TCRdb called clonotypes with MiXCR, one entry per CDR3 protein. Of 330,000 or so distinct CDR3 sequences listed, 65% to 90% were seen once; the top ten hold approximately 0.2%. This CDR3 contains 13 residues. CDR1 and CDR2 (germline): SGHNT, YYREEE (reference sequence). Trimming removed 0 bases from V and 3 bases from J, with 6 bases in between. The sample is drawn from a study of CD8 T cells in Susac syndrome. General study points: The study conceded that relatively few individuals underwent its TCR sequencing and HLA analysis.

This sequence joins TRBV5-4 and TRBJ1-1; TRBD1 might be the D (5 bases). This clonotype was sampled from a human donor with multiple sclerosis. Sequenced material: CD8+ T cells from PBMCs. The chain's CDR3 is CASSLAQDTEAFF. Written as DNA, the CDR3 is TGTGCCAGCAGCTTGGCACAGGACACTGAAGCTTTCTTT.